This T cell receptor beta chain stems from a study of T cells after yellow fever vaccination. Study background: Each low-cell-number fraction was prepared by means of SMART-Seq v4 Ultra Low Input.

Notes on this clonotype: Its antigen is undetermined.

Whole-study results and caveats: One caveat is that FACS-sorted repertoires could contain abundant clonotypes contaminating from the bulk population. When the response was secondary, it was weaker but reached its peak faster, day 5 versus 15.

The study made its TCR cDNA through 5'RACE template switching. That step introduced a universal primer site along with UMIs. Using its own MiXCR run on the 5' RACE reads, TCRdb lists one record per CDR3 protein. The table shows approximately 300,000 distinct CDR3 sequences, with around 10% occurring only once. The TCR sequence derives from a man younger than 35 who received the YFV17D yellow fever vaccine. The material sequenced was CD4+ T cells sorted from PBMCs, taken 45 days after the yellow fever booster vaccination.

The DNA for the CDR3 is TGTGCCAGCAGCAGAAGGACTATACTAACTAGCACAGATACGCAGTATTTT. Protein sequence: CASSRRTILTSTDTQYF. This rearrangement joins TRBV3-1 to TRBJ2-3; a weak D match, TRBD2 (6 bases). The CDR3 is made up of 17 amino acids. Trimming removed 5 bases at V and 0 bases at J, with 18 bases between. Germline V CDR1 and CDR2: LGHDT, YNNKEL (reference sequence).